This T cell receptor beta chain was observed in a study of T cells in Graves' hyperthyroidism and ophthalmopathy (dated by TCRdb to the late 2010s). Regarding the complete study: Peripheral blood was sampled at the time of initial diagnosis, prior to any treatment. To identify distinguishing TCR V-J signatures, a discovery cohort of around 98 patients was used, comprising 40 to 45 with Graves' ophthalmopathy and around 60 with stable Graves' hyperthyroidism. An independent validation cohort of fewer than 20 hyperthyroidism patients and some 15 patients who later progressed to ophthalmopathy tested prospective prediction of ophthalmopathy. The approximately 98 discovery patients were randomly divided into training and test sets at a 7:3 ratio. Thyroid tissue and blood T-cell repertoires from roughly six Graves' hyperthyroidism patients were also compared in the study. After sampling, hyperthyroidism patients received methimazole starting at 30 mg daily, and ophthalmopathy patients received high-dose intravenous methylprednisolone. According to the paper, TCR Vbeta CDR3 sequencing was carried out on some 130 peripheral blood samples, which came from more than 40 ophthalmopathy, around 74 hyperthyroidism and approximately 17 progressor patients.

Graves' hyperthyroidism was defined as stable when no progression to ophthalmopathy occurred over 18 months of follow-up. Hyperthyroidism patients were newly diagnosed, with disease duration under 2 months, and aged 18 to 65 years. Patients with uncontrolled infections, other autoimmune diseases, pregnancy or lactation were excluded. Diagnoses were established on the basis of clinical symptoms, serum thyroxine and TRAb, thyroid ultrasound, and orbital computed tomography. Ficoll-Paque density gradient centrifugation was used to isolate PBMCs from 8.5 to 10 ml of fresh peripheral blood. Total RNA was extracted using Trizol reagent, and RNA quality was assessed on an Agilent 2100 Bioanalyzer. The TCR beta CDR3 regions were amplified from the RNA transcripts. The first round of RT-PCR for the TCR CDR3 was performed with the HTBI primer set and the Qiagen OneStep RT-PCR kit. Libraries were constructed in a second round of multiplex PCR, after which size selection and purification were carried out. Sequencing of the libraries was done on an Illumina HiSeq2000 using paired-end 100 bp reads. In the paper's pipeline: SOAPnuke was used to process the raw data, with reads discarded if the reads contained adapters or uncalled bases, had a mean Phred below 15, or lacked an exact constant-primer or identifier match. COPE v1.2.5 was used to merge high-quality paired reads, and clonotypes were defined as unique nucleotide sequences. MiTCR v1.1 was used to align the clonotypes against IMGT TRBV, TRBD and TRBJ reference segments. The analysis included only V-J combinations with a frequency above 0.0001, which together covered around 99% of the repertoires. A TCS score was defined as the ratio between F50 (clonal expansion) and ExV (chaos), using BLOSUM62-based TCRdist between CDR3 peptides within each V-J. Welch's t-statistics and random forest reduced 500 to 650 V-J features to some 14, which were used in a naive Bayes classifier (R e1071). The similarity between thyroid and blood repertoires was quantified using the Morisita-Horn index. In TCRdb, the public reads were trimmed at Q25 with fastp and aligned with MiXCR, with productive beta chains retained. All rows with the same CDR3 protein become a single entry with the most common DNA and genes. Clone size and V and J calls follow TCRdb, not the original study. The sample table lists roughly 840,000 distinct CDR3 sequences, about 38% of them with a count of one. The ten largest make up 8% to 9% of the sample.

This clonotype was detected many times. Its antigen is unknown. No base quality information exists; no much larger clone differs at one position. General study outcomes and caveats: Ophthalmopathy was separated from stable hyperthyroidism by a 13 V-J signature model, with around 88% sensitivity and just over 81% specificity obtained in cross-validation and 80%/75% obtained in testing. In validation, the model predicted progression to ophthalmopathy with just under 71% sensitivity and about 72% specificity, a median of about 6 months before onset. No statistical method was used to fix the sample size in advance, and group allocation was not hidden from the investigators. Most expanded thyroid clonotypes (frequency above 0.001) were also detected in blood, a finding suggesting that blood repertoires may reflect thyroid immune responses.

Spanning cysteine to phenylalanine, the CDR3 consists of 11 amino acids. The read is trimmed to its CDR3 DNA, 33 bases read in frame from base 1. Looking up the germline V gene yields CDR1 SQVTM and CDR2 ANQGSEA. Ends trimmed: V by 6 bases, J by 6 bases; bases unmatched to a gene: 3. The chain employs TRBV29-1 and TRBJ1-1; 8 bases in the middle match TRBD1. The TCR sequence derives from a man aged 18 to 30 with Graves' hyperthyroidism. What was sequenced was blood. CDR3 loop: CSVGQAAEAFF. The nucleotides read TGCAGCGTGGGACAGGCCGCTGAAGCTTTCTTT.